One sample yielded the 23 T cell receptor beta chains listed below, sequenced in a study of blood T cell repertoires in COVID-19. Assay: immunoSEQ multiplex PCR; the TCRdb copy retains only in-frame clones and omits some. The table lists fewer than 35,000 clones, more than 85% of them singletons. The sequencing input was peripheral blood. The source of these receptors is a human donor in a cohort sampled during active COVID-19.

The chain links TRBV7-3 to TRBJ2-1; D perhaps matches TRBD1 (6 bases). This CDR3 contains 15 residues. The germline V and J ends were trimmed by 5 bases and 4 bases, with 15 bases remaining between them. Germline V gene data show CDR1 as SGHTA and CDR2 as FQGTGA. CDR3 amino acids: CASSPNRAGYNEQFF. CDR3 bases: TGTGCCAGCAGCCCCAACAGGGCTGGGTACAATGAGCAGTTCTTC.

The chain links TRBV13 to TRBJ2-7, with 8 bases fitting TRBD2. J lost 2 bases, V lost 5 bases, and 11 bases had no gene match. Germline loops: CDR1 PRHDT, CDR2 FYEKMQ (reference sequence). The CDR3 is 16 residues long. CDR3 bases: TGTGCCAGCAGCCCTATTGGGGCTAGCGGGCCCTACGAGCAGTACTTC. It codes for CASSPIGASGPYEQYF.

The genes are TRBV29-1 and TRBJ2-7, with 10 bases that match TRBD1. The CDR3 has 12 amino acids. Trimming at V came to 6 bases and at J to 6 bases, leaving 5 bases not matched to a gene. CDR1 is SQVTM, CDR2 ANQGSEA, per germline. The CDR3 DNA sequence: TGCAGCGTAAGGGACAGGGGTAGCGAGCAGTACTTC. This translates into CSVRDRGSEQYF.

The CDR3 coding sequence is TGTGCCAGCAGTTACACGGGACAGGGGGCGGGAGCTTTCTTT. Translation gives CASSYTGQGAGAFF. The chain joins TRBV6-2 or TRBV6-3 to TRBJ1-1; 12 bases match TRBD1. The CDR3 is 14 amino acids. V trimming: 2 bases; J trimming: 10 bases; junction bases outside the gene matches: 5. Germline V lookup: CDR1 MNHEY, CDR2 SVGEGT.

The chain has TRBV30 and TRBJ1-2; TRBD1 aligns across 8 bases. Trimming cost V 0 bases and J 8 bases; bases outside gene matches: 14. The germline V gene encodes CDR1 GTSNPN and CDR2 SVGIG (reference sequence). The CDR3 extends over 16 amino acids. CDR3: CAWSVQGGRGFYGYTF. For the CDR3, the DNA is TGTGCCTGGAGTGTACAGGGGGGCAGGGGGTTCTACGGCTACACCTTC.

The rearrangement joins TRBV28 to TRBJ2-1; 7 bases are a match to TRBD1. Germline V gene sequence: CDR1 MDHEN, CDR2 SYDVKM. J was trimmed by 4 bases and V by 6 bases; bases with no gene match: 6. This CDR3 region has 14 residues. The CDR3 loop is CASRPGQRYNEQFF. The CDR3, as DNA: TGTGCCAGCAGGCCGGGACAGAGATACAATGAGCAGTTCTTC.

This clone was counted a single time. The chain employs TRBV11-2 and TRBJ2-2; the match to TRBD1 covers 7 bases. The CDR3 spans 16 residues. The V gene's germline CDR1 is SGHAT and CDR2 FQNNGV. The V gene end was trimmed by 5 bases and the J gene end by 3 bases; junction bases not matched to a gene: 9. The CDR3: CASSPTGTAYTGELFF. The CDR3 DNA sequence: TGTGCCAGCAGCCCGACTGGGACAGCGTACACCGGGGAGCTGTTTTTT. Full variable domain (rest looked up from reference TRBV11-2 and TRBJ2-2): EAGVAQSPRYKIIEKRQSVAFWCNPISGHATLYWYQQILGQGPKLLIQFQNNGVVDDSQLPKDRFSAERLKGVDSTLKIQPAKLEDSAVYLCASSPTGTAYTGELFFGEGSRLTVL.

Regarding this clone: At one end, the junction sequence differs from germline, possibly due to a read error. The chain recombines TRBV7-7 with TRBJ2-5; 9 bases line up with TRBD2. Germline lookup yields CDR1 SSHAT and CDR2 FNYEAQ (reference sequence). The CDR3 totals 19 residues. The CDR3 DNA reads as TGTGCTAGCAGCTCCATCGCGACCAGCGGGAGGCCCAATCAAGAGACCCAGTACTTC. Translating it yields CASSSIATSGRPNQETQYF.

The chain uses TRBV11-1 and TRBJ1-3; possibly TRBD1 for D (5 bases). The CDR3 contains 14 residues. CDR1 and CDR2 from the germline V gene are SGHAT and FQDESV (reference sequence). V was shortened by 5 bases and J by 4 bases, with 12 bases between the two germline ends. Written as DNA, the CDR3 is TGTGCCAGCAGCCCGAGGACAAAAGGAAACACCATATATTTT. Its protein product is CASSPRTKGNTIYF.

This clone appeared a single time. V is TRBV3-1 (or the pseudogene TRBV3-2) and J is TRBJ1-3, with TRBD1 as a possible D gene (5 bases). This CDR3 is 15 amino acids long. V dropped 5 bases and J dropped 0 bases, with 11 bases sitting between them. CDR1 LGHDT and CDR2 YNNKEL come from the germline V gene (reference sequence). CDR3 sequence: CASSSRQSSGNTIYF. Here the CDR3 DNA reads TGTGCCAGCAGCTCTCGACAGAGCTCTGGAAACACCATATATTTT.

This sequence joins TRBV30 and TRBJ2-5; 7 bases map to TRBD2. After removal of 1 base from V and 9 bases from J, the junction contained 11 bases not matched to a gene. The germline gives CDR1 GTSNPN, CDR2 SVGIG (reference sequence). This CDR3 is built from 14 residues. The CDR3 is CAWSGGSGLRAQYF. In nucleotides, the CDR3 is TGTGCCTGGAGTGGTGGGTCGGGACTACGCGCCCAGTACTTC.

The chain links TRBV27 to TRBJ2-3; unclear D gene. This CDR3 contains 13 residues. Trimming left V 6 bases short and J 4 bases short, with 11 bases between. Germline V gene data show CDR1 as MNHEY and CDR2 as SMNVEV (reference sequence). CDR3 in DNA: TGTGCCAGCAGCCCCCCTTCCCCAGATACGCAGTATTTT. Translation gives CASSPPSPDTQYF.

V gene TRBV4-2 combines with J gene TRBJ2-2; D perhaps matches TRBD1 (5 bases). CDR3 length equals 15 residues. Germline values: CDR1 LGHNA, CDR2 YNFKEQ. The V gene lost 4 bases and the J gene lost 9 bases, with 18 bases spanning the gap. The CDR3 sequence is CASSRQKDGGRELFF. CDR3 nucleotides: TGTGCCAGCAGCCGACAGAAGGACGGTGGCAGGGAGCTGTTTTTT.

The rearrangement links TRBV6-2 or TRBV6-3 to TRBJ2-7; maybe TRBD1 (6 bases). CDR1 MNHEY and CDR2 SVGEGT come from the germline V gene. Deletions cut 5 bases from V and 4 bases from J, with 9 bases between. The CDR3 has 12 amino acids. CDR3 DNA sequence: TGTGCCAGCAGTATTCAGGGGTACGAGCAGTACTTC. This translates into CASSIQGYEQYF.

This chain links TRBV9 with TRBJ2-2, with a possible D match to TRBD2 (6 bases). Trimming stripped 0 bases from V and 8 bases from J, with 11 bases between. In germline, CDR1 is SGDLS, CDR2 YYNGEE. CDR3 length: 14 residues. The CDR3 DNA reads TGTGCCAGCAGCGTAGCGAGCGGGCTTGGGGAGCTGTTTTTT. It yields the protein CASSVASGLGELFF.

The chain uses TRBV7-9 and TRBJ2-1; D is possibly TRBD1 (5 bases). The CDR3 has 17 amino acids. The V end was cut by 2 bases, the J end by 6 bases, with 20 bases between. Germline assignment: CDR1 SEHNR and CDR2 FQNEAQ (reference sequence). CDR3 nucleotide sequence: TGTGCCAGCAGCTTAAGGGGCTTAATGACATCACTCAATGAGCAGTTCTTC. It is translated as CASSLRGLMTSLNEQFF.

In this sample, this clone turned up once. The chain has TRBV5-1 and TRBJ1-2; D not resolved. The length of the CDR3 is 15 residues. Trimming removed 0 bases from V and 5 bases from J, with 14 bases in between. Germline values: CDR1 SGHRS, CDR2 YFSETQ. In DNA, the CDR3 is TGCGCCAGCAGCTTGGACGGACCCCGCGGGTATGGCTACACCTTC. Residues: CASSLDGPRGYGYTF.

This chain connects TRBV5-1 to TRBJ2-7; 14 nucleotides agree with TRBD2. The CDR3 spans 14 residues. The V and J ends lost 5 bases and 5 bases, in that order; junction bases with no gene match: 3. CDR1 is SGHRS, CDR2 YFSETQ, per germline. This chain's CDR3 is CASRTSGRGDEQYF. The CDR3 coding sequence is TGCGCCAGCAGGACTAGCGGGAGGGGGGACGAGCAGTACTTC.

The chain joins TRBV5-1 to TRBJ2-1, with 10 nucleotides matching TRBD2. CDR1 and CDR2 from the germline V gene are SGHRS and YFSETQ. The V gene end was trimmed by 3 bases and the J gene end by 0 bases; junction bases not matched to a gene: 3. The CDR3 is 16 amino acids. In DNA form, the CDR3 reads TGCGCCAGCAGCTGGACTAGCGGAAGCTCCTACAATGAGCAGTTCTTC. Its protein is CASSWTSGSSYNEQFF.

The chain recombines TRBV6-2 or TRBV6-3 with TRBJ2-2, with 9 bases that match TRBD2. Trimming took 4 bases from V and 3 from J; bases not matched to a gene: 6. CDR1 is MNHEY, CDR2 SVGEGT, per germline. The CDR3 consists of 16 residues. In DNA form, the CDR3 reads TGTGCCAGCAGTTCTATACTAGCGGGCCACACCGGGGAGCTGTTTTTT. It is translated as CASSSILAGHTGELFF.

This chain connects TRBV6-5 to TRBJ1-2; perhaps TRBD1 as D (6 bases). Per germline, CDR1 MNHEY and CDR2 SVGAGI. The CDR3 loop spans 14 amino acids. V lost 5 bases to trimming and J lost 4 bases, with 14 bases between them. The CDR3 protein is CASSQTGGAYGYTF. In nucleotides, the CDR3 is TGTGCCAGCAGTCAGACGGGGGGCGCCTATGGCTACACCTTC.

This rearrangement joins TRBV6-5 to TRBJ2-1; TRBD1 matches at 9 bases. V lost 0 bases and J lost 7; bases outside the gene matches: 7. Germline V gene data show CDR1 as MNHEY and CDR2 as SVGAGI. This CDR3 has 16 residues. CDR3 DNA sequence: TGTGCCAGCAGTTACTCCGGACAGGGGCGTATGAATGAGCAGTTCTTC. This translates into CASSYSGQGRMNEQFF.

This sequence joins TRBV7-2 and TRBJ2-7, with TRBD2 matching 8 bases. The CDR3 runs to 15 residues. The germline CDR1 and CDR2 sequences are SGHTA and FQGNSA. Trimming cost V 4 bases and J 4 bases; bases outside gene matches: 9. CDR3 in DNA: TGTGCCAGCAGCTCTCAAGCGGGAGACGGGTACGAGCAGTACTTC. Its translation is CASSSQAGDGYEQYF. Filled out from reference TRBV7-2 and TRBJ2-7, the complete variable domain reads GAGVSQSPSNKVTEKGKDVELRCDPISGHTALYWYRQSLGQGLEFLIYFQGNSAPDKSGLPSDRFSAERTGGSVSTLTIQRTQQEDSAVYLCASSSQAGDGYEQYFGPGTRLTVT.